The clone carrying this T cell receptor beta chain was detected a few times. The data were obtained in a study of cytomegalovirus exposure and HLA in healthy donors. Overall study: A preliminary data release comprised roughly 80 million unique TCRs obtained from HLA-typed donors.

The germline V gene encodes CDR1 KGHSH and CDR2 LQKENI. The CDR3 is 15 amino acids. The junction had 7 bases not matched to a gene; V was cut back by 2 bases and J by 3 bases. The PCR contained 60 Vbeta and 13 Jbeta primers. The protocol was immunoSEQ multiplex PCR, while the TCRdb copy is restricted to in-frame clones and leaves out a portion. This sample has about 160,000 clones, with about four fifths found just once. This sequence joins TRBV18 and TRBJ2-7; 7 bases match TRBD1. The clonotype was recovered from a man in his forties or fifties in good health and CMV-seropositive. Sequences were obtained from PBMCs. The CDR3: CASSPVRGNVYEQYF. CDR3 DNA sequence: TGTGCCAGCTCACCAGTCAGGGGGAACGTCTACGAGCAGTACTTC.